Each of the 3 T cell receptor beta chains below was sequenced from the same sample in a study of T cell changes during pregnancy in multiple sclerosis. TCRdb's copy holds only in-frame clones and misses some; the assay was immunoSEQ multiplex PCR. Among 100,000 or so clones, more than 85% were seen once, and the ten largest hold about 3.4%. The specimen was peripheral blood, collected in the second trimester of pregnancy. The receptors derive from a female donor with multiple sclerosis, enrolled in a pregnancy study.

The chain has TRBV28 and TRBJ2-5; 8 bases align to TRBD1. Germline-derived CDR1 and CDR2 are MDHEN and SYDVKM. This CDR3 has 15 amino acids. V trimming: 7 bases; J trimming: 5 bases; junction bases outside the gene matches: 12. CDR3 coding DNA: TGTGCCAGCATATCGGGCCCCAGGGGGCGGGAGACCCAGTACTTC. It is translated as CASISGPRGRETQYF.

The rearrangement links TRBV27 to TRBJ1-1, with D tentatively TRBD1 (6 bases). CDR1 is MNHEY and CDR2 is SMNVEV in the germline V gene (reference sequence). Trimming shortened V by 7 bases and J by 4 bases, and 19 bases separated the two germline ends. The CDR3 sequence is 15 residues long. The CDR3 loop reads CASTAAGGRSTEAFF. DNA of the CDR3: TGTGCCAGCACGGCAGCGGGGGGCCGGAGCACTGAAGCTTTCTTT.

The rearrangement joins TRBV6-1 to TRBJ1-2; D is possibly TRBD1 (6 bases). V was cut by 3 bases and J by 5 bases, with 16 bases left in between. Germline V CDR1 and CDR2: MNHNS, SASEGT. The length of the CDR3 is 15 residues. Here the CDR3 reads CASSDEPGQPYGYTF. CDR3 in DNA: TGTGCCAGCAGTGACGAGCCCGGACAGCCGTATGGCTACACCTTC.